Given below is one T cell receptor beta chain in context. The antigen is undetermined. Researchers ran the PCR with 60 Vbeta and 13 Jbeta primers. The table came from immunoSEQ multiplex PCR; TCRdb's copy has only in-frame clones and leaves some out. The sample comprises 55,000 to 85,000 clones, about three quarters of which are singletons, and about 12% rests with the top ten. This specimen comes from a study of cytomegalovirus exposure and HLA in healthy donors. Study observations and caveats: TCR beta chain V- and J-gene trimming was linked, in a later analysis, to a missense variant in DCLRE1C. CMV serostatus was the only immune exposure information that was available. An analysis that was carried out later associated 15,000 to 20,000 TCR beta sequences with HLA alleles at 0.05 false discovery rate.

Despite likely unrecorded immune exposures, the donors were nominally healthy at the time of sampling. Germline V gene lookup returns CDR1 SGHRS and CDR2 YFSETQ. Trimming removed 4 bases at V and 8 bases at J, with 18 bases between. The CDR3 is 14 residues long. Material for sequencing was PBMCs. The sequence was obtained from a woman in her thirties or forties in good health and CMV-seropositive. This chain connects TRBV5-1 to TRBJ1-2; weak D call: TRBD1 (5 bases). In DNA form, the CDR3 reads TGCGCCAGCAGCACGGGGGGTCCCGGAAGCGGCTACACCTTC. Translated: CASSTGGPGSGYTF. The full variable domain, its missing parts supplied by reference TRBV5-1 and TRBJ1-2, is KAGVTQTPRYLIKTRGQQVTLSCSPISGHRSVSWYQQTPGQGLQFLFEYFSETQRNKGNFPGRFSGRQFSNSRSEMNVSTLELGDSALYLCASSTGGPGSGYTFGSGTRLTVV.